Sequencing of this T cell receptor (beta chain) was carried out in a study of CXCR3-negative and CXCR3-positive naive CD8 T cells. Study-level points and caveats: Relative to CXCR3-negative naive cells, CXCR3-positive naive cells had more hydrophobic TRB CDR3s. Partly lower CXCR3 expression followed cryopreservation, and most assays relied on fresh PBMCs.

UMI labels and 5' RACE were used to prepare the TRB cDNA libraries. TCRdb reanalyzed the 5' RACE reads, giving one entry per CDR3 protein sequence and no DNA. Its table records 65,000 to 75,000 distinct CDR3 sequences. The CDR3 contains 13 residues. Germline values: CDR1 SGHTA, CDR2 FQGNSA. A word on this clonotype: As yet, its antigen is unknown.

The chain uses TRBV7-2 and TRBJ2-5; the TCRdb call, TRBD1, lacks DNA for checking. This receptor was identified in a human donor in good health. Some clones in this sample may be carry-over from other donors' samples. The sample consisted of naive CXCR3+ CD8+ T cells from blood. Subset in this sample: CD45RO-CCR7+CD27+CD95- naive CD8+ T cells expressing CXCR3 (TNR3+). CDR3: CASGGVPQETQYF.